The next 32 T cell receptor beta chains were all read from a single sample in a study of sequential checkpoint blockade in melanoma. Regarding treatment: randomized to nivolumab then ipilimumab (arm A) or the reverse (arm B). TCRdb's copy holds only in-frame clones and misses some; the assay was immunoSEQ multiplex PCR. The repertoire consists of under 13,000 clones, with 56% occurring once and the leading ten covering more than 15%. The sequencing used CD8+ T cells sorted from blood (inferred from file names), collected from a patient given nivolumab and ipilimumab in sequence. The receptors were sampled from a human donor with melanoma.

The chain employs TRBV23-1 and TRBJ2-1; 7 bases are shared with TRBD2. Being an ORF, TRBV23-1 has a function that is uncertain. The length of the CDR3 is 18 residues. V gave up 1 base and J gave up 7 bases; unmatched junction bases: 16. This chain's CDR3 is CASSQCHTSAGVENEQFF. The DNA of the CDR3 is TGCGCCAGCAGTCAATGCCACACCTCGGCGGGGGTTGAGAATGAGCAGTTCTTC.

The chain uses TRBV7-3 and TRBJ2-3; TRBD2 matches at 10 bases. The CDR3 has 20 residues. J was trimmed by 1 base and V by 5 bases; bases with no gene match: 18. Germline V gives CDR1 SGHTA, CDR2 FQGTGA. CDR3 in DNA: TGTGCCAGCAGCCTCTCGGGACTAGCGAGCATAAAAGATGGCACAGATACGCAGTATTTT. This sequence encodes CASSLSGLASIKDGTDTQYF.

The V gene is TRBV27, the J gene TRBJ2-1; 7 bases agree with TRBD2. Germline V gene data show CDR1 as MNHEY and CDR2 as SMNVEV (reference sequence). CDR3 length equals 15 residues. V was clipped by 6 bases and J by 0 bases; unmatched bases: 5. CDR3 in amino acids: CASSPGTNSYNEQFF. DNA for the CDR3: TGTGCCAGCAGCCCCGGGACTAACTCCTACAATGAGCAGTTCTTC.

This clone was detected only a few times. In this CDR3 the conserved last residue, phenylalanine or tryptophan, is missing, so a read error is likely. The DNA is omitted, as the CDR3 cannot be located on it reliably, and the CDR3 follows TCRdb's listing. The gene calls are TRBV21-1 and TRBJ2-2; TRBD1, as called in the table, went unchecked against the DNA. TRBV21-1 is a recognized pseudogene. Ends included, the CDR3 has 11 residues. The CDR3 reads CASSKMTGMID.

In nucleotides, the CDR3 is TGTGCCAGCAGCTTAGGTCGGGACAGCGCCTACGAGCAGTACTTC. Translation: CASSLGRDSAYEQYF. The chain couples TRBV7-2 to TRBJ2-7; 7 bases are a match to TRBD1. This CDR3 is built from 15 residues. Germline loops: CDR1 SGHTA, CDR2 FQGNSA. The ends lost 1 base at V and 2 bases at J; junction bases unmatched: 5.

V gene TRBV4-3 combines with J gene TRBJ2-1; TRBD2 is a possible D gene (6 bases). The germline V gene encodes CDR1 LGHNA and CDR2 YSLEER. Trimming pared 2 bases from V and 1 base from J, leaving 9 bases between. The length of the CDR3 is 15 residues. The CDR3: CASSQTSRSYNEQFF. The CDR3 DNA sequence: TGCGCCAGCAGCCAAACTAGCAGGTCCTACAATGAGCAGTTCTTC.

The chain combines TRBV7-9 with TRBJ1-2; perhaps TRBD1 as D (5 bases). Trimming cost V 4 bases and J 4 bases, with 10 bases left between them. The CDR3 is 13 amino acids. Looked up from germline, CDR1 is SEHNR and CDR2 is FQNEAQ (reference sequence). The CDR3 sequence: CASSYGGSYGYTF. DNA for the CDR3: TGTGCCAGCAGCTACGGGGGGAGCTATGGCTACACCTTC.

This clone was counted between two and nine times. This sequence joins TRBV28 and TRBJ1-2; TRBD1 is a possible D gene (5 bases). CDR1 and CDR2 (germline): MDHEN, SYDVKM. Deletions cut 3 bases from V and 4 bases from J, with 15 bases between. The length of the CDR3 is 15 residues. In nucleotides, the CDR3 is TGTGCCAGCAGTTTTAGCTCGTGGGGCCCCTATGGCTACACCTTC. Protein: CASSFSSWGPYGYTF.

The rearrangement links TRBV4-2 to TRBJ2-1; 7 nucleotides line up with TRBD1. CDR1 and CDR2 (germline): LGHNA, YNFKEQ. J gave up 9 bases and V 3 bases, and 2 bases lay outside the gene matches. The CDR3 extends over 12 amino acids. Here the CDR3 reads CASSQGQPEQFF. The CDR3 DNA follows: TGTGCCAGCAGCCAGGGACAGCCTGAGCAGTTCTTC.

The chain recombines TRBV9 with TRBJ2-1; D is perhaps TRBD1 (5 bases). Germline V gene lookup returns CDR1 SGDLS and CDR2 YYNGEE. CDR3 length: 14 residues. V was trimmed by 0 bases and J by 8 bases, leaving 12 bases between them. This CDR3 reads CASSVGGRADEQFF. The CDR3 DNA reads as TGTGCCAGCAGCGTAGGAGGCAGGGCTGATGAGCAGTTCTTC. Supplemented by reference TRBV9 and TRBJ2-1, the full variable domain reads DSGVTQTPKHLITATGQRVTLRCSPRSGDLSVYWYQQSLDQGLQFLIQYYNGEERAKGNILERFSAQQFPDLHSELNLSSLELGDSALYFCASSVGGRADEQFFGPGTRLTVL.

This chain connects TRBV11-2 to TRBJ2-7; no clear D gene. V lost 3 bases to trimming and J lost 4 bases, with 13 bases between them. CDR3 size: 14 residues. CDR1 SGHAT and CDR2 FQNNGV come from the germline V gene. CDR3 amino acids: CASSFHSSAYEQYF. As DNA, the CDR3 is TGTGCCAGCAGCTTTCACAGCTCCGCATACGAGCAGTACTTC. Full variable domain (rest looked up from reference TRBV11-2 and TRBJ2-7): EAGVAQSPRYKIIEKRQSVAFWCNPISGHATLYWYQQILGQGPKLLIQFQNNGVVDDSQLPKDRFSAERLKGVDSTLKIQPAKLEDSAVYLCASSFHSSAYEQYFGPGTRLTVT.

The chain has TRBV6-5 and TRBJ1-2, with TRBD1 matching over 8 bases. CDR1 and CDR2 (germline): MNHEY, SVGAGI. The CDR3 runs to 14 residues. Trimming at V came to 5 bases and at J to 5 bases, leaving 7 bases not matched to a gene. The chain's CDR3 is CASSHRDRRYGYTF. In DNA form, the CDR3 reads TGTGCCAGCAGTCACCGGGACAGGCGATATGGCTACACCTTC.

The chain joins TRBV29-1 to TRBJ2-3, with D possibly matching TRBD1 (6 bases). From germline, CDR1 is SQVTM and CDR2 ANQGSEA. The CDR3 has 13 amino acids. V was pared by 4 bases and J by 2 bases, with 10 bases between. The CDR3: CSVARDTTDTQYF. The CDR3 bases are TGCAGCGTTGCTCGGGACACCACAGATACGCAGTATTTT.

In its sample, this clone was seen a few times. This chain connects TRBV5-4 to TRBJ2-3; no clear D gene. Germline V gene lookup returns CDR1 SGHNT and CDR2 YYREEE (reference sequence). The CDR3 extends over 12 amino acids. Trimming removed 4 bases at V and 6 bases at J, with 9 bases between. The CDR3, as DNA: TGTGCCAGCAGCGGCTTTTCCGATACGCAGTATTTT. This codes for CASSGFSDTQYF.

The CDR3 nucleotides are TGTGCCAGCAGTTACCCCGACCCGGGACTAGCGGAATGGCATCGGAACGAGCAGTACTTC. It is translated as CASSYPDPGLAEWHRNEQYF. This chain uses TRBV6-9 with TRBJ2-7, with 11 bases lining up with TRBD2. V trimming: 3 bases; J trimming: 5 bases; junction bases outside the gene matches: 21. The CDR3 is made up of 20 amino acids. CDR1 and CDR2 (germline): MNHGY, SVAAGI.

The chain links TRBV7-2 to TRBJ2-7; maybe TRBD2 (5 bases). Germline V gives CDR1 SGHTA, CDR2 FQGNSA. The CDR3 extends over 14 amino acids. V dropped 0 bases and J dropped 7 bases, with 13 bases sitting between them. CDR3 amino acids: CASSLAGGLYEQYF. In DNA, the CDR3 is TGTGCCAGCAGCTTAGCTGGCGGACTGTATGAGCAGTACTTC.

The V call is TRBV28, the J call TRBJ1-2; D is unclear. Per germline, CDR1 MDHEN and CDR2 SYDVKM. CDR3 length: 14 residues. V was clipped by 5 bases and J by 0 bases, with 10 bases between them. CDR3 DNA: TGTGCCAGCAGTCAAATAGAAGCTAACTATGGCTACACCTTC. Protein product: CASSQIEANYGYTF.

The chain is built from TRBV4-3 and TRBJ1-1; the match to TRBD1 covers 10 bases. J gave up 4 bases and V 4 bases, and 6 bases lay outside the gene matches. CDR3 length: 15 amino acids. Germline CDR1 reads LGHNA; CDR2 reads YSLEER. The CDR3 nucleotides are TGCGCCAGCAGCCTTCGGACAGGGGGTAGCACTGAAGCTTTCTTT. Protein: CASSLRTGGSTEAFF.

The chain links TRBV19 to TRBJ2-1; 8 bases match TRBD2. Germline assignment: CDR1 LNHDA and CDR2 SQIVND (reference sequence). CDR3 length: 15 amino acids. The trim removed 3 bases at V and 6 bases at J, leaving 7 bases unmatched. The CDR3 spells CASSIGSGSSNEQFF. The CDR3 DNA reads as TGTGCCAGTAGTATTGGAAGCGGGAGTAGCAATGAGCAGTTCTTC.

J is TRBJ2-3 and V is TRBV29-1; D remains unclear. Germline values: CDR1 SQVTM, CDR2 ANQGSEA. V dropped 3 bases and J dropped 0 bases, with 4 bases sitting between them. The CDR3 runs to 12 residues. CDR3 in DNA: TGCAGCGTTGAGGCTAGCACAGATACGCAGTATTTT. This gives the protein CSVEASTDTQYF.

The V call is TRBV2, the J call TRBJ2-1, with TRBD1 as a possible D gene (5 bases). V was clipped by 0 bases and J by 6 bases, with 15 bases between them. The CDR3 covers 16 residues. Germline V gene lookup returns CDR1 SNHLY and CDR2 FYNNEI. The CDR3, as DNA: TGTGCCAGCAGTGAAGCAGAGGCAGGGATCGGCAATGAGCAGTTCTTC. Translated: CASSEAEAGIGNEQFF.

The V call is TRBV27, the J call TRBJ2-2, with a weak D call TRBD1 (5 bases). There are 16 residues in the CDR3. V lost 2 bases, J lost 4 bases, and 14 bases lay in between. Germline-derived CDR1 and CDR2 are MNHEY and SMNVEV (reference sequence). In DNA, the CDR3 is TGTGCCAGCAGTTTAAAATGGCAGGGCCTCACCGGGGAGCTGTTTTTT. This codes for CASSLKWQGLTGELFF.

The V gene is TRBV28, the J gene TRBJ2-2; possibly TRBD1 for D (6 bases). With 8 bases removed from V and 6 bases from J, the gap between germline ends came to 22 bases. Germline values: CDR1 MDHEN, CDR2 SYDVKM. The CDR3 spans 16 residues. The CDR3 here is CASGKQGVARAGELFF. CDR3 nucleotide sequence: TGTGCCAGCGGAAAACAGGGAGTTGCGAGGGCCGGGGAGCTGTTTTTT.

J is TRBJ1-5 and V is TRBV19, with unresolved D. V lost 5 bases and J lost 2, with 7 bases in between. CDR1 is LNHDA and CDR2 is SQIVND in the germline V gene (reference sequence). This CDR3 region has 13 residues. CDR3 in DNA: TGTGCCAGTAGTGCAGTTGGCAATCAGCCCCAGCATTTT. Its translation is CASSAVGNQPQHF.

This chain links TRBV7-9 with TRBJ2-7; a weak D match, TRBD2 (7 bases). Looked up from germline, CDR1 is SEHNR and CDR2 is FQNEAQ (reference sequence). The CDR3 covers 15 residues. The V gene lost 5 bases and the J gene lost 5 bases, with 19 bases spanning the gap. The CDR3 here is CASSRLRGEGNEQYF. Written as DNA, the CDR3 is TGTGCCAGCAGCCGACTGAGGGGGGAGGGGAACGAGCAGTACTTC. Together with reference TRBV7-9 and TRBJ2-7, the CDR3 gives the full variable domain: DTGVSQNPRHKITKRGQNVTFRCDPISEHNRLYWYRQTLGQGPEFLTYFQNEAQLEKSRLLSDRFSAERPKGSFSTLEIQRTEQGDSAMYLCASSRLRGEGNEQYFGPGTRLTVT.

This clone was counted a single time. The chain combines TRBV28 with TRBJ2-5; perhaps TRBD2 as D (6 bases). The CDR3 length is 14 residues. Per germline, CDR1 MDHEN and CDR2 SYDVKM. The V end was cut by 5 bases, the J end by 10 bases, with 20 bases between. The CDR3 region has the DNA TGTGCCAGCAGTCCGACCCTCGGGACTCTAAGCCAGTACTTC. Translated, it gives CASSPTLGTLSQYF.

This sequence joins TRBV7-9 and TRBJ1-1; a weak D match, TRBD1 (5 bases). The CDR3 totals 14 residues. The V end lost 5 bases, the J end lost 5 bases, and 15 bases lay between the germline ends. Germline CDR1 is SEHNR and CDR2 is FQNEAQ (reference sequence). The CDR3 bases are TGTGCCAGCAGCCAGATGGGAAGGGGTACTGAAGCTTTCTTT. This sequence encodes CASSQMGRGTEAFF.

The chain employs TRBV7-2 and TRBJ1-5, with 10 bases lining up with TRBD1. Germline V gives CDR1 SGHTA, CDR2 FQGNSA. The CDR3 runs 15 residues. With V trimmed by 1 base and J by 7 bases, 4 bases remained unmatched. DNA for the CDR3: TGTGCCAGCAGCTTAGGGGGGACAGGGGTGCAGCCCCAGCATTTT. Protein product: CASSLGGTGVQPQHF.

The rearrangement uses TRBV23-1 and TRBJ2-7, with 8 bases fitting TRBD1. TRBV23-1 carries the ORF label, with uncertain function. CDR3 length equals 15 residues. After removal of 5 bases from V and 3 bases from J, the junction contained 9 bases not matched to a gene. DNA for the CDR3: TGCGCCAGCAGTAAGCTCAGGGGGCTCCTCTACGAGCAGTACTTC. Protein sequence: CASSKLRGLLYEQYF.

The sample holds one count of this clone. The chain employs TRBV6-5 and TRBJ2-7; the D gene is possibly TRBD2 (6 bases). CDR3 size: 15 residues. Trimming stripped 0 bases from V and 2 bases from J, with 11 bases between. From germline, CDR1 is MNHEY and CDR2 SVGAGI. The CDR3 nucleotides are TGTGCCAGCAGTTACTCGGGGGGTACGACCTACGAGCAGTACTTC. It yields the protein CASSYSGGTTYEQYF.

This chain connects TRBV29-1 to TRBJ2-1; 10 nucleotides match TRBD2. CDR3 length: 14 amino acids. Losses at the gene ends were 3 bases for V and 4 bases for J; bases not matched to a gene: 3. Germline loops: CDR1 SQVTM, CDR2 ANQGSEA. In nucleotides, the CDR3 is TGCAGCGTTGACGGGACTAGCGAGTACAATGAGCAGTTCTTC. Encoded protein: CSVDGTSEYNEQFF.

The rearrangement links TRBV13 to TRBJ2-7; 8 nucleotides agree with TRBD1. Germline V gene lookup returns CDR1 PRHDT and CDR2 FYEKMQ (reference sequence). Unmatched junction bases numbered 2, after V lost 2 bases and J lost 5 bases. The CDR3 sequence is 13 residues long. The CDR3 region has the DNA TGTGCCAGCAGCTTACCCAGGGGGCACGAGCAGTACTTC. It is translated as CASSLPRGHEQYF.